Listed below are T cell receptor beta chains from one sample, sequenced in a study of blood T cell repertoires in COVID-19. Using immunoSEQ multiplex PCR, the repertoire was profiled, and TCRdb retains in-frame clones only, with some absent. Among fewer than 60,000 clones listed, around 80% were seen once. Specimen: peripheral blood. Receptors originate from a man younger than 40 with COVID-19, enrolled during active disease. CDR3s include the opening cysteine and the closing phenylalanine or tryptophan. Each record gives: V gene, D gene, clone size, J gene, CDR3 DNA, CDR3 protein. The D gene is left open where the match is weak. Rows may omit the clone size; those that give it use once, few, many or a size class.

>TRBV3-1/TRBV3-2|NA|NA|TRBJ2-7
TGTGCCAGCAGCCAAGACCTCTGGAGGGGCAGCCACGAGCAGTACTTC
CASSQDLWRGSHEQYF
>TRBV1|NA|NA|TRBJ2-7
TGCACCAGCAGCCGCTGGGTGACAAACGAGCAGTACTTC
CTSSRWVTNEQYF
>TRBV6-5|NA|NA|TRBJ2-5
TGTGCCAGCAGTTACACGGCAGGAAGGGAGACCCAGTACTTC
CASSYTAGRETQYF
>TRBV28|NA|NA|TRBJ1-1
TGTGCCAGCGGCAAAAAGTCACTTACAGAGAACACTGAAGCTTTCTTT
CASGKKSLTENTEAFF
>TRBV5-1|NA|NA|TRBJ2-5
TGCGCCAGCAGTGCAGGGCACGTCGGGGAGACCCAGTACTTC
CASSAGHVGETQYF
>TRBV28|NA|few|TRBJ1-2
TGTGCCAGCAGCCCCGGGGGGGCTAACTATGGCTACACCTTC
CASSPGGANYGYTF
>TRBV3-1/TRBV3-2|TRBD2|NA|TRBJ2-1
TGTGCCAGCAGCCGGCTAGCGGGAGCGGCGAATGAGCAGTTCTTC
CASSRLAGAANEQFF
>TRBV5-1|TRBD2|few|TRBJ2-3
TGCGCCAGCAGCTTGTGGGGGGAGGGAACAGATACGCAGTATTTT
CASSLWGEGTDTQYF
>TRBV4-1|NA|medium-sized|TRBJ2-7
TGCGCCAGCAGCCAAGATAAGTCCGGGACTGACCAGTCCTACGAGCAGTACTTC
CASSQDKSGTDQSYEQYF
>TRBV5-1|NA|NA|TRBJ2-5
TGCGCCAGCAGCTTGGAGACAGGCGTCCTTCAAGAGACCCAGTACTTC
CASSLETGVLQETQYF
>TRBV30|NA|NA|TRBJ1-5
TGTGCCTGGAGTGTAGCCGGGGGGCCCCAGCATTTT
CAWSVAGGPQHF
>TRBV30|TRBD1|few|TRBJ2-5
TGTGCCTACCGGGACAGGGCTCTTGTAGGGACCCAGTACTTC
CAYRDRALVGTQYF
>TRBV5-6|TRBD1|NA|TRBJ2-3
TGTGCCAGCAGCATCGGACAGGTCGAGGATACGCAGTATTTT
CASSIGQVEDTQYF
>TRBV7-9|TRBD1|NA|TRBJ2-7
TGTGCCAGCAGCTTAGACAGGGGGAGCTCCTACGAGCAGTACTTC
CASSLDRGSSYEQYF
>TRBV5-1|TRBD1|NA|TRBJ2-7
TGCGCCAGCAGCCCCCGACAGGGGTCACGCTACGAGCAGTACTTC
CASSPRQGSRYEQYF
>TRBV5-1|TRBD2|NA|TRBJ2-2
TGCGCCAGCAGTTTTGCGGGAGTTTTAACCGGGGAGCTGTTTTTT
CASSFAGVLTGELFF
>TRBV11-2|TRBD1|NA|TRBJ2-3
TGTGCCAGCAGCTCCCAGGGGGTCCCCACAGATACGCAGTATTTT
CASSSQGVPTDTQYF
>TRBV7-3|NA|few|TRBJ1-1
TGTGCCAGCAGCCTCCAGCCCGTTTCCATATCCGGGAGCACTGAAGCTTTCTTT
CASSLQPVSISGSTEAFF
>TRBV20-1|NA|NA|TRBJ1-3
TGCAGTGTGTTGAGCGGAAACACCATATATTTT
CSVLSGNTIYF
>TRBV5-3|NA|NA|TRBJ1-6
TGTGCCAGAAGCTTGGAGATTGAAGTTAGCAGCTCCTATAATTCACCCCTCCACTTT
CARSLEIEVSSSYNSPLHF
>TRBV10-2|TRBD1|NA|TRBJ1-6
TGCGCCAGCAGTGAGAGGACAGGTGGTTCACCCCTCCACTTT
CASSERTGGSPLHF
>TRBV5-8|NA|NA|TRBJ2-7
TGTGCCAGCAGCAGACAGACAGGCCTAAGCTACGAGCAGTACTTC
CASSRQTGLSYEQYF
>TRBV7-2|TRBD1|NA|TRBJ1-2
TGTGCCAGCAGCCCGACAGGGTACTATGGCTACACCTTC
CASSPTGYYGYTF
>TRBV5-6|TRBD2|NA|TRBJ2-3
TGTGCCAGCAGCTTGGGACTAGCGGCCGAAGTTGATACGCAGTATTTT
CASSLGLAAEVDTQYF
>TRBV11-2|TRBD1|NA|TRBJ2-7
TGTGCCAGCAGCTGGGACAGGGTCCCCTACGAGCAGTACTTC
CASSWDRVPYEQYF
>TRBV28|TRBD1|NA|TRBJ1-2
TGTGCCAGCAGCGGGACAGGGAGAGAAGGCTACACCTTC
CASSGTGREGYTF
>TRBV6-6|NA|once|TRBJ2-3
TGTGCCAGCAGTCGCGTATCCGATACGCAGTATTTT
CASSRVSDTQYF
>TRBV3-1/TRBV3-2|NA|NA|TRBJ1-1
TGTGCCAGCACTAACAGGGTGAACACTGAAGCTTTCTTT
CASTNRVNTEAFF
>TRBV25-1|TRBD2|large|TRBJ2-1
TGTGCCAGCAGTGTCGATAGCGGGACCGCCTACAATGAGCAGTTCTTC
CASSVDSGTAYNEQFF
>TRBV6-5|TRBD1|NA|TRBJ1-2
TGTGCCAGCACCAAACAGGGGGGCGGTGGCTACACCTTC
CASTKQGGGGYTF
>TRBV28|NA|NA|TRBJ2-7
TGTGCCAGCCTGGGGCCCCTGTCCTACGAGCAGTACTTC
CASLGPLSYEQYF
>TRBV30|TRBD2|NA|TRBJ2-5
TGTGCCACCACGGCGGCTAGCGGGGACCAAGAGACCCAGTACTTC
CATTAASGDQETQYF
>TRBV11-2|NA|NA|TRBJ2-7
TGTGCCAGCAGGCCGACATGGGACGAGCAGTACTTC
CASRPTWDEQYF
>TRBV18|TRBD1|NA|TRBJ1-1
TGTGCCAGCTCACCCCGGACAGGGGAAGGGGTCACTGAAGCTTTCTTT
CASSPRTGEGVTEAFF
>TRBV11-2|NA|few|TRBJ1-4
TGTGCCAGCAGCTCCATCGGGGGGAAAGGACTGTTTTTT
CASSSIGGKGLFF
>TRBV27|NA|NA|TRBJ2-7
TGTGCCAGCAGTCCCAGACAGACGCTCTACGAGCAGTACTTC
CASSPRQTLYEQYF
>TRBV28|NA|NA|TRBJ2-7
TGTGCCAGCAGTTCCCCTACTTTTTCCTACGAGCAGTACTTC
CASSSPTFSYEQYF